This T cell receptor (beta chain) comes out of a study of monozygotic twins with inflammatory bowel disease. TCRdb re-called the 5' RACE reads and gives one entry per CDR3 protein, without DNA. The sample data list fewer than 450,000 distinct CDR3 sequences. The CDR3 runs to 16 residues. The sequencing sample was made of blood. V usage is TRBV12-3 or TRBV12-4 and J usage is TRBJ1-1; no DNA is available, so the TRBD1 call from TCRdb remains unchecked. This receptor was identified in a human donor with ulcerative colitis or Crohn's disease, or a healthy co-twin of an affected twin (not recorded which). The chain's CDR3 is CASSLPSSGVNTEAFF.